The 14 T cell receptor beta chains below were found in one sample sequenced in a study of monozygotic twins with inflammatory bowel disease. For each CDR3 protein, TCRdb gives one entry from its re-call of the 5' RACE reads, without DNA. The table lists about 450,000 distinct CDR3 sequences. Sequences were obtained from blood. These receptors were obtained from a human donor with ulcerative colitis or Crohn's disease, or a healthy co-twin of an affected twin (not recorded which).

The CDR3 reads CASRLSGVNNEQFF. The V call is TRBV12-3 or TRBV12-4, the J call TRBJ2-1. The CDR3 covers 14 residues.

J is TRBJ2-2 and V is TRBV19; TCRdb's D call of TRBD2 is untestable without DNA. Germline V gene sequence: CDR1 LNHDA, CDR2 SQIVND (reference sequence). There are 14 residues in the CDR3. This chain's CDR3 is CASSVREDTGELFF.

The rearrangement links TRBV7-2 to TRBJ2-3; the TRBD2 assignment by TCRdb is unverifiable without DNA. Germline V gives CDR1 SGHTA, CDR2 FQGNSA. CDR3 size: 15 residues. The CDR3 sequence is CASSLTSGRIDTQYF.

The V and J genes are TRBV12-3 or TRBV12-4 and TRBJ2-5; the D call of TRBD1 rests on TCRdb alone, since no DNA is present to check it. The CDR3 is 14 amino acids. The CDR3 region is CASSLGDYKETQYF.

The gene calls are TRBV11-2 and TRBJ2-5; the D gene TCRdb calls, TRBD2, cannot be checked with no DNA. The CDR3 sequence is 19 residues long. Germline CDR1 is SGHAT and CDR2 is FQNNGV. The CDR3 protein is CASSLGLTSGSSRLETQYF. The full variable domain, rest sourced from reference TRBV11-2 and TRBJ2-5, is EAGVAQSPRYKIIEKRQSVAFWCNPISGHATLYWYQQILGQGPKLLIQFQNNGVVDDSQLPKDRFSAERLKGVDSTLKIQPAKLEDSAVYLCASSLGLTSGSSRLETQYFGPGTRLLVL.

The chain uses TRBV10-3 and TRBJ2-5; the D gene TCRdb calls, TRBD2, cannot be checked with no DNA. In germline, CDR1 is ENHRY, CDR2 SYGVKD. The CDR3 sequence is 16 residues long. The CDR3 reads CAISDWASGGQETQYF.

This chain links TRBV6-5 with TRBJ2-1; the TCRdb D gene call, TRBD1, has no DNA to confirm it. The CDR3 spans 14 residues. The V gene's germline CDR1 is MNHEY and CDR2 SVGAGI. The CDR3 sequence is CASSYRDRYNEQFF.

The V gene is TRBV5-6, the J gene TRBJ2-7; the D call of TRBD1 rests on TCRdb alone, since no DNA is present to check it. CDR3 length equals 15 residues. The germline gives CDR1 SGHDT, CDR2 YYEEEE. The CDR3 is CASSPRGAGIDEQYF. Variable domain in full (rest from reference TRBV5-6 and TRBJ2-7): DAGVTQSPTHLIKTRGQQVTLRCSPKSGHDTVSWYQQALGQGPQFIFQYYEEEERQRGNFPDRFSGHQFPNYSSELNVNALLLGDSALYLCASSPRGAGIDEQYFGPGTRLTVT.

The rearrangement joins TRBV5-1 to TRBJ2-3. This CDR3 comprises 14 residues. Germline V gene lookup returns CDR1 SGHRS and CDR2 YFSETQ. CDR3 in amino acids: CASSLTMAADTQYF.

The rearrangement uses TRBV7-2 and TRBJ2-7; TCRdb's D call, TRBD1, is unchecked because there is no DNA. The CDR3 loop spans 13 amino acids. Germline CDR1 SGHTA, CDR2 FQGNSA. This CDR3 reads CASSGQAQEEQYF.

This chain joins TRBV11-2 and TRBJ1-4; without DNA, the TCRdb call of TRBD1 cannot be checked. Germline values: CDR1 SGHAT, CDR2 FQNNGV. The CDR3 is 14 residues long. The CDR3 loop reads CASSPRTGNEKLFF.

The chain has TRBV29-1 and TRBJ1-1; the D call of TRBD1 rests on TCRdb alone, since no DNA is present to check it. The CDR3 consists of 11 residues. Germline CDR1 reads SQVTM; CDR2 reads ANQGSEA. The CDR3 loop is CSVVGGTEAFF. Filled out from reference TRBV29-1 and TRBJ1-1, the complete variable domain reads SAVISQKPSRDICQRGTSLTIQCQVDSQVTMMFWYRQQPGQSLTLIATANQGSEATYESGFVIDKFPISRPNLTFSTLTVSNMSPEDSSIYLCSVVGGTEAFFGQGTRLTVV.

The V and J genes are TRBV27 and TRBJ2-7. The germline V gene encodes CDR1 MNHEY and CDR2 SMNVEV (reference sequence). The CDR3 is 15 residues long. The CDR3 region is CASSLSTQTTYEQYF.

This chain connects TRBV6-1 to TRBJ1-3. Germline V lookup: CDR1 MNHNS, CDR2 SASEGT. The CDR3 is 14 residues long. The CDR3 is CASSAQGGVHTIYF.